This is a list of T cell receptor beta chains from one sample in a study of response to subunit inactivated influenza vaccine. TCRdb itself ran the RT-PCR reads through MiXCR, one entry per CDR3 protein. The sample lists about 530,000 distinct CDR3 sequences, 10% to 15% occurring once. The sample in question was PBMCs from blood, obtained on the day of vaccination. The receptors were gathered from a middle-aged man who received an inactivated influenza vaccine. Both conserved end residues are part of each CDR3. D genes are given only for firm matches. The size field is filled for only some rows; it gives once, few, many or a size class.

J: TRBJ1-4; D: .; size: .; V: TRBV28; CDR3: CASSSASWEKLFF; DNA: TGTGCCAGCAGTTCCGCCAGTTGGGAAAAACTGTTTTTT
J: TRBJ2-7; D: TRBD2; size: few; V: TRBV6-1; CDR3: CASRTGGTLGLEQYF; DNA: TGTGCCAGCAGGACGGGAGGGACTTTGGGTCTCGAGCAGTACTTC
J: TRBJ1-3; D: .; size: once; V: TRBV19; CDR3: CSSSSDRLASGNTIYF; DNA: TGTTCCAGTAGTAGCGACCGACTGGCCTCTGGAAACACCATATATTTT
J: TRBJ2-4; D: TRBD1; size: few; V: TRBV30; CDR3: CALDPGQGARNIQYF; DNA: TGTGCCTTGGATCCGGGACAGGGGGCTCGAAACATTCAGTACTTC
J: TRBJ2-1; D: .; size: many; V: TRBV9; CDR3: CASSVGGGRGGHNEQFF; DNA: TGTGCCAGCAGCGTAGGTGGGGGAAGGGGGGGACACAATGAGCAGTTCTTC
J: TRBJ2-1; D: TRBD2; size: few; V: TRBV2; CDR3: CASSAAGGPKFF; DNA: TGTGCCAGCAGTGCCGCGGGAGGGCCGAAGTTCTTC
J: TRBJ1-2; D: TRBD1; size: once; V: TRBV18; CDR3: CASSPGTDKGYTF; DNA: TGTGCCAGCTCGCCGGGGACAGATAAAGGCTACACCTTC
J: TRBJ2-3; D: .; size: .; V: TRBV7-8; CDR3: CASSLVRVSGRTDTQYF; DNA: TGTGCCAGCAGCTTAGTGCGCGTTAGCGGCCGCACAGATACGCAGTATTTT
J: TRBJ1-4; D: .; size: many; V: TRBV9; CDR3: CASSVGGAWTNEKLFF; DNA: TGTGCCAGCAGCGTAGGGGGAGCGTGGACTAATGAAAAACTGTTTTTT
J: TRBJ2-1; D: TRBD2; size: many; V: TRBV6-2/TRBV6-3; CDR3: CASSFRTSAIMSSYNEQFF; DNA: TGTGCCAGCAGTTTCCGGACTAGCGCAATCATGTCCTCCTACAATGAGCAGTTCTTC
J: TRBJ1-6; D: .; size: many; V: TRBV12-3/TRBV12-4; CDR3: CASSWLGMDSPLHF; DNA: TGTGCCAGCAGTTGGTTGGGGATGGATTCACCCCTCCACTTT
J: TRBJ2-5; D: .; size: .; V: TRBV28; CDR3: CASSLPPQDTQETQYF; DNA: TGTGCCAGCAGTTTACCCCCACAGGATACCCAAGAGACCCAGTACTTC
J: TRBJ2-1; D: TRBD1; size: .; V: TRBV3-1; CDR3: CASSHGQGAFNEQFF; DNA: TGTGCCAGCAGCCATGGACAGGGTGCATTCAATGAGCAGTTCTTC
J: TRBJ1-4; D: .; size: many; V: TRBV7-9; CDR3: CASSRDRGNEKLFF; DNA: TGTGCCAGCAGCCGGGATAGGGGTAACGAAAAACTGTTTTTT
J: TRBJ1-3; D: .; size: .; V: TRBV21-1; CDR3: CASRGTVFF; DNA: TGTGCCAGCAGGGGGACAGTTTTTTTT
J: TRBJ2-4; D: TRBD1; size: few; V: TRBV20-1; CDR3: CSAPTGVKNIQYF; DNA: TGCAGTGCTCCTACAGGGGTCAAAAACATTCAGTACTTC
J: TRBJ1-2; D: .; size: .; V: TRBV5-1; CDR3: CASSSETGGSYGYTF; DNA: TGCGCCAGCAGCTCCGAGACCGGGGGATCCTATGGCTACACCTTC
J: TRBJ2-7; D: TRBD2; size: few; V: TRBV5-1; CDR3: CASSPGGPLSYEQYF; DNA: TGCGCCAGCAGCCCGGGGGGGCCTTTATCCTACGAGCAGTACTTC
J: TRBJ2-1; D: .; size: .; V: TRBV19; CDR3: CASTPSPWGRRYNEQFF; DNA: TGTGCCAGTACTCCTAGCCCGTGGGGAAGGAGGTACAATGAGCAGTTCTTC
J: TRBJ2-7; D: TRBD2; size: many; V: TRBV29-1; CDR3: CSAQTGLAGRWISYEQYF; DNA: TGCAGCGCACAAACGGGACTAGCGGGCCGGTGGATCTCCTACGAGCAGTACTTC
J: TRBJ2-2; D: TRBD2; size: few; V: TRBV9; CDR3: CASSVPAGTSGRAGAGELFF; DNA: TGTGCCAGCAGCGTCCCCGCCGGGACTAGCGGGAGGGCCGGTGCCGGGGAGCTGTTTTTT
J: TRBJ2-1; D: .; size: many; V: TRBV29-1; CDR3: CSVVPSGLYNEQFF; DNA: TGCAGCGTTGTCCCGTCAGGGTTATACAATGAGCAGTTCTTC